A single sample gave rise to the 21 T cell receptor beta chains below, sequenced in a study of cytomegalovirus exposure and HLA in healthy donors (dated by TCRdb to about 2017). The library was generated by the immunoSEQ multiplex PCR assay. For the multiplex PCR, a mixture combining 60 forward primers for TCR Vbeta segments and 13 reverse primers for TCR Jbeta segments was used. Sourced from immuneACCESS, this table was stored by TCRdb with only in-frame sequences that have V and J called. A share of the clones is absent; for the studies checked, an unresolved V gene accounts for under half, and the remainder has no known explanation. A total of 70,000 to 95,000 clones appear in this sample, 80% of them only once. Clones ranked in the top ten supply approximately 1% of the sample. Sequences were obtained from PBMCs. The source of these receptors is a male donor in good health and CMV-seronegative.

V gene TRBV27 combines with J gene TRBJ1-1, with 8 bases lining up with TRBD1. From germline, CDR1 is MNHEY and CDR2 SMNVEV (reference sequence). J gave up 7 bases and V 2 bases, and 6 bases lay outside the gene matches. The CDR3 covers 14 residues. The CDR3 sequence: CASSLQSGGHEAFF. The CDR3 bases are TGTGCCAGCAGTTTACAGTCAGGGGGCCATGAAGCTTTCTTT.

The chain is built from TRBV11-2 and TRBJ1-2; D call uncertain. Germline values: CDR1 SGHAT, CDR2 FQNNGV. Deletions cut 1 base from V and 2 bases from J, with 11 bases between. The CDR3 sequence is 15 residues long. CDR3 sequence (DNA): TGTGCCAGCAGCTTAGTGGGAGGTACGAACTATGGCTACACCTTC. Translating it yields CASSLVGGTNYGYTF.

This sequence joins TRBV28 and TRBJ1-4; no firm D call. Germline CDR1 is MDHEN and CDR2 is SYDVKM. This CDR3 spans 13 amino acids. Trimming removed 3 bases from V and 8 bases from J, with 10 bases in between. CDR3 in amino acids: CASSFQRHEKLFF. The CDR3 nucleotides read TGTGCCAGCAGTTTTCAGAGACACGAAAAACTGTTTTTT.

The J gene is TRBJ2-7, the V gene TRBV11-2; 14 bases agree with TRBD2. V lost 5 bases and J lost 8; bases outside the gene matches: 8. From germline, CDR1 is SGHAT and CDR2 FQNNGV. The CDR3 contains 15 residues. The CDR3, as DNA: TGTGCCAGCAGCACCGGACTAGCGGGGGGTGGTCAGCAGTACTTC. This translates into CASSTGLAGGGQQYF.

The CDR3 is CASSLGRQNYGYTF. CDR3 DNA sequence: TGTGCCAGCAGCTTAGGGCGACAGAACTATGGCTACACCTTC. This chain connects TRBV7-2 to TRBJ1-2, with D possibly TRBD1 on 5 matching bases. Trimming removed 1 base at V and 2 bases at J, with 8 bases between. CDR3 length: 14 amino acids. Looked up from germline, CDR1 is SGHTA and CDR2 is FQGNSA.

J is TRBJ2-1 and V is TRBV28; TRBD1 matches at 7 bases. In germline, CDR1 is MDHEN, CDR2 SYDVKM. The CDR3 is 15 amino acids. The V segment lost 7 bases and the J segment 0 bases; nucleotides outside the gene matches: 6. CDR3 nucleotide sequence: TGTGCCAGCATCCAGGGACAGCGCTCCTACAATGAGCAGTTCTTC. It is translated as CASIQGQRSYNEQFF.

The chain uses TRBV29-1 and TRBJ2-1; TRBD2 aligns across 10 bases. Germline-derived CDR1 and CDR2 are SQVTM and ANQGSEA. Trimming took 4 bases from V and 9 from J; bases not matched to a gene: 12. The CDR3 runs to 15 residues. This chain's CDR3 is CSVGGEAGGLVEQFF. The CDR3 nucleotides read TGCAGCGTTGGGGGCGAAGCGGGAGGGTTGGTTGAGCAGTTCTTC.

This rearrangement joins TRBV7-9 to TRBJ2-1, with 9 positions matching TRBD2. The germline CDR1 and CDR2 sequences are SEHNR and FQNEAQ (reference sequence). Trimming cost V 4 bases and J 6 bases; bases outside gene matches: 4. The CDR3 contains 14 residues. The CDR3 here is CASSWGLARNEQFF. The DNA of the CDR3 is TGTGCCAGCAGCTGGGGACTAGCACGCAATGAGCAGTTCTTC.

CDR3: CASSIRGLNTGELFF. CDR3 DNA sequence: TGCGCCAGCTCAATTCGCGGGTTGAACACCGGGGAGCTGTTTTTT. The rearrangement links TRBV5-1 to TRBJ2-2, with D tentatively TRBD2 (5 bases). Per germline, CDR1 SGHRS and CDR2 YFSETQ. V was cut by 7 bases and J by 1 base, with 14 bases left in between. The CDR3 is made up of 15 amino acids.

The CDR3 is CASSDGTSGSYEQYF. The CDR3, as DNA: TGTGCCAGCAGCGACGGGACTAGCGGGAGCTACGAGCAGTACTTC. This chain joins TRBV9 and TRBJ2-7; 14 bases line up with TRBD2. In germline, CDR1 is SGDLS, CDR2 YYNGEE. The trim removed 3 bases at V and 3 bases at J, leaving 2 bases unmatched. The CDR3 is 15 residues long.

V and J are TRBV5-6 and TRBJ2-7, with 12 bases aligning to TRBD2. CDR3 length: 17 residues. J gave up 3 bases and V 6 bases, and 13 bases lay outside the gene matches. Germline CDR1 reads SGHDT; CDR2 reads YYEEEE. CDR3 protein: CASIRTSGASGLYEQYF. In DNA, the CDR3 is TGTGCCAGCATTCGGACTAGCGGGGCCTCTGGCCTCTACGAGCAGTACTTC.

The chain carries TRBV5-1 and TRBJ2-7; TRBD1 might be the D (5 bases). This CDR3 is 13 amino acids long. V was pared by 4 bases and J by 4 bases, with 12 bases between. Looked up from germline, CDR1 is SGHRS and CDR2 is YFSETQ. In DNA form, the CDR3 reads TGCGCCAGCAGCCAAACAAAGGGGTACGAGCAGTACTTC. Encoded protein: CASSQTKGYEQYF.

The chain combines TRBV28 with TRBJ1-2; 8 nucleotides align to TRBD1. The V segment lost 6 bases and the J segment 0 bases; nucleotides outside the gene matches: 9. The CDR3 is 16 residues long. In germline, CDR1 is MDHEN, CDR2 SYDVKM. The CDR3 protein is CASRDRASYTNYGYTF. CDR3 sequence (DNA): TGTGCCAGCAGGGACAGGGCATCCTATACTAACTATGGCTACACCTTC.

For this clone: One end of the junction fails to match germline, which may point to a read error. The chain carries TRBV11-2 and TRBJ2-1; TRBD2 matches 9 bases. CDR1 and CDR2 (germline): SGHAT, FQNNGV. The CDR3 totals 14 residues. CDR3 bases: TGTGCCAGCAGCTTAGAACCTAGCGGGATTAAGAGAGTCTTC. Translation: CASSLEPSGIKRVF.

V gene TRBV15 combines with J gene TRBJ1-2, with TRBD1 matching 9 bases. CDR3 length equals 14 residues. J lost 2 bases, V lost 3 bases, and 1 base had no gene match. CDR1 is LNHNV, CDR2 YYDKDF, per germline (reference sequence). The CDR3 reads CATSRDRGNYGYTF. The CDR3 DNA sequence: TGTGCCACCAGCAGGGACAGGGGAAACTATGGCTACACCTTC.

The sample holds one count of this clone. The rearrangement links TRBV9 to TRBJ2-1; 10 bases agree with TRBD2. With 1 base clipped from V and 3 bases from J, the junction kept 1 base outside the gene matches. Germline lookup yields CDR1 SGDLS and CDR2 YYNGEE. This CDR3 region has 15 residues. The CDR3 DNA is TGTGCCAGCAGCGTAAGACTAGCGGGCTACAATGAGCAGTTCTTC. Amino acid sequence: CASSVRLAGYNEQFF. Drawing the rest from reference TRBV9 and TRBJ2-1, the complete variable domain is DSGVTQTPKHLITATGQRVTLRCSPRSGDLSVYWYQQSLDQGLQFLIQYYNGEERAKGNILERFSAQQFPDLHSELNLSSLELGDSALYFCASSVRLAGYNEQFFGPGTRLTVL.

The CDR3 spells CASSPEGTYEKLFF. CDR3 sequence (DNA): TGTGCCAGCAGTCCGGAGGGCACGTATGAAAAACTGTTTTTT. This chain joins TRBV7-9 and TRBJ1-4; unclear D gene. The ends were cut back, 6 bases at V and 6 bases at J, with 14 bases in the middle. Germline V gene data show CDR1 as SEHNR and CDR2 as FQNEAQ (reference sequence). The CDR3 has 14 residues.

The chain employs TRBV30 and TRBJ1-4, with 7 bases aligning to TRBD1. CDR3 length equals 15 residues. The germline CDR1 and CDR2 sequences are GTSNPN and SVGIG (reference sequence). V lost 8 bases and J lost 2; bases outside the gene matches: 11. CDR3 residues: CAGNTRTGTNEKLFF. The CDR3 coding sequence is TGTGCCGGGAACACGCGGACAGGTACTAATGAAAAACTGTTTTTT.

As concerns this clone: Germline is not matched at one junction end, which may reflect a read error. V and J are TRBV10-1 and TRBJ1-1; D might be TRBD1 (5 bases). Germline V gives CDR1 WNHNN, CDR2 SYGVQD (reference sequence). CDR3 size: 14 residues. CDR3 sequence reads: CAGSEIQGGTEAFF. The CDR3 DNA reads TGCGCCGGCAGTGAGATCCAGGGTGGAACTGAAGCTTTCTTT.

This chain joins TRBV9 and TRBJ2-2, with 10 bases lining up with TRBD1. Trimming at V came to 4 bases and at J to 3 bases, leaving 12 bases not matched to a gene. This CDR3 has 18 amino acids. The germline V gene encodes CDR1 SGDLS and CDR2 YYNGEE. The CDR3 nucleotides are TGTGCCAGCAGCCCAAGGACAGGGGGGGTGGAGGACACCGGGGAGCTGTTTTTT. It encodes CASSPRTGGVEDTGELFF.

This chain links TRBV10-3 with TRBJ1-4; 8 bases agree with TRBD1. Germline V gene lookup returns CDR1 ENHRY and CDR2 SYGVKD. The CDR3 extends over 17 amino acids. With V trimmed by 0 bases and J by 4 bases, 7 bases remained unmatched. CDR3 protein: CAISESGRGRGNEKLFF. CDR3 DNA: TGTGCCATCAGTGAGTCAGGCAGGGGGCGAGGTAATGAAAAACTGTTTTTT.